The sequence of this T cell receptor beta chain was determined in a study of technical replicates of blood from a few donors. TCRdb's table, derived via immunoSEQ multiplex PCR, lists solely in-frame clones and lacks some. The sample includes approximately 60,000 clones, around 86% seen only once; the top ten take approximately 5.1%. After removal of 2 bases from V and 1 base from J, the junction contained 7 bases not matched to a gene. The CDR3 sequence is 17 residues long. Germline lookup yields CDR1 SGHDT and CDR2 YYEEEE. This TCR came from a human donor in good health. Some clones in this sample may be carry-over from other donors' samples. The chain has TRBV5-6 and TRBJ2-3, with TRBD2 matching over 10 bases. Sequencing was performed on PBMCs. The CDR3 region is CASSFGTSDFGTDTQYF. CDR3 coding DNA: TGTGCCAGCAGCTTTGGGACTAGCGACTTCGGCACAGATACGCAGTATTTT. The full variable domain, completed using reference TRBV5-6 and TRBJ2-3, is DAGVTQSPTHLIKTRGQQVTLRCSPKSGHDTVSWYQQALGQGPQFIFQYYEEEERQRGNFPDRFSGHQFPNYSSELNVNALLLGDSALYLCASSFGTSDFGTDTQYFGPGTRLTVL.